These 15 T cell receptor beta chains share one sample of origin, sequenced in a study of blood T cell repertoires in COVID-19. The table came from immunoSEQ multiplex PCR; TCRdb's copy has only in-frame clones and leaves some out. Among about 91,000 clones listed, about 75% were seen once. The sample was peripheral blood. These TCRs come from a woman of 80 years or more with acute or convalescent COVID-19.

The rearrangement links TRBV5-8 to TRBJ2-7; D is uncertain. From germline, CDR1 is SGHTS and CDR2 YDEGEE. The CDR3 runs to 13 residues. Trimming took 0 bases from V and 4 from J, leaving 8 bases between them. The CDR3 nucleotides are TGTGCCAGCAGCTTGGGCAGCGATTACGAGCAGTACTTC. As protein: CASSLGSDYEQYF.

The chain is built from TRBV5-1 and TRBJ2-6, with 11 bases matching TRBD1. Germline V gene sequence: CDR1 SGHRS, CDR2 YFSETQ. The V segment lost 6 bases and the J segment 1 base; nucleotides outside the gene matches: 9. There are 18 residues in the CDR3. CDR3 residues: CASTPSGTGGSGANVLTF. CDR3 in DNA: TGCGCCAGCACCCCCTCCGGGACAGGGGGATCTGGGGCCAACGTCCTGACTTTC.

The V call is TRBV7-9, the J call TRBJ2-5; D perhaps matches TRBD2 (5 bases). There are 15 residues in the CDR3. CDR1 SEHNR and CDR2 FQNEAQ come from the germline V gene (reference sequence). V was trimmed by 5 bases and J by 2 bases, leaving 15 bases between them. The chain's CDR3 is CASSITGILQETQYF. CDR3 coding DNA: TGTGCCAGCAGCATTACCGGGATACTACAAGAGACCCAGTACTTC.

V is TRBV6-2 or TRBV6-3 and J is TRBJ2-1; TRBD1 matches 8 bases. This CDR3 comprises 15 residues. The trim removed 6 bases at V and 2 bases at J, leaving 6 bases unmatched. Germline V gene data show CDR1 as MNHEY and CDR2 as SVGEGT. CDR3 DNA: TGTGCCAGCAGCCGACAGGGGCTCACCTACAATGAGCAGTTCTTC. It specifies CASSRQGLTYNEQFF.

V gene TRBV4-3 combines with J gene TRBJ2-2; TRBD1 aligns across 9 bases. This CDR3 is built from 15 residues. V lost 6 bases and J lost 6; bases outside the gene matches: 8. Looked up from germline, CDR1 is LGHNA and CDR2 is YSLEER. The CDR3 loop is CASSVGQGGAGELFF. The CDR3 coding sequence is TGCGCCAGCAGTGTGGGACAGGGAGGGGCCGGGGAGCTGTTTTTT.

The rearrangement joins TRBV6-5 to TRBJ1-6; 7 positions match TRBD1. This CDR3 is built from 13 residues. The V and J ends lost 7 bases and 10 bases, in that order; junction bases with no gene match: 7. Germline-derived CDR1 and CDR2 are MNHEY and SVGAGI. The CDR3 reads CASNTGAGSPLHF. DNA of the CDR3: TGTGCCAGCAATACAGGGGCAGGATCACCCCTCCACTTT.

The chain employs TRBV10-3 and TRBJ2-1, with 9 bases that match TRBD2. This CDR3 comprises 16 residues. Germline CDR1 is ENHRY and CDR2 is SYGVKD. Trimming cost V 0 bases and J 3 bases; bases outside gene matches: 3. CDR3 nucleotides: TGTGCCATCAGTGAGTCGCCTAGCGGGATCTACAATGAGCAGTTCTTC. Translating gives CAISESPSGIYNEQFF.

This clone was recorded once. The CDR3: CASSLRGTYTSSRNEQFF. CDR3 sequence (DNA): TGTGCCAGCAGTTTACGGGGTACCTACACCTCTTCGCGCAATGAGCAGTTCTTC. The chain joins TRBV27 to TRBJ2-1; D possibly corresponds to TRBD2 (5 bases). Germline CDR1 is MNHEY and CDR2 is SMNVEV (reference sequence). V was clipped by 2 bases and J by 6 bases, with 23 bases between them. The CDR3 totals 18 residues.

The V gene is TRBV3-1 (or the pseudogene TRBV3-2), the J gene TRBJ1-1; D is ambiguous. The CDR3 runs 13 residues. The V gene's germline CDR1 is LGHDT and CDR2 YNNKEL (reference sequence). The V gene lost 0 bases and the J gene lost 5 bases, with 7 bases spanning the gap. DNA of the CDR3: TGTGCCAGCAGCCAAGAAGCCAGGACTGAAGCTTTCTTT. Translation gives CASSQEARTEAFF.

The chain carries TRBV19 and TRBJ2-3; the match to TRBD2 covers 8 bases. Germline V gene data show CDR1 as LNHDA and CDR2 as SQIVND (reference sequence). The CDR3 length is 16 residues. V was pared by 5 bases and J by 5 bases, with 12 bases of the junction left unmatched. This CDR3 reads CASSVRPGGAVDTQYF. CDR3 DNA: TGTGCCAGTAGTGTTCGGCCCGGGGGGGCGGTAGATACGCAGTATTTT.

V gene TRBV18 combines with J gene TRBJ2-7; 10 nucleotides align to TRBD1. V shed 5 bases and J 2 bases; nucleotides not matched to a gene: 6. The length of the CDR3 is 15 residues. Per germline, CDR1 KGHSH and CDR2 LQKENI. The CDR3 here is CASSSGTGVPYEQYF. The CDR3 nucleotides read TGTGCCAGCTCATCCGGGACAGGGGTTCCCTACGAGCAGTACTTC.

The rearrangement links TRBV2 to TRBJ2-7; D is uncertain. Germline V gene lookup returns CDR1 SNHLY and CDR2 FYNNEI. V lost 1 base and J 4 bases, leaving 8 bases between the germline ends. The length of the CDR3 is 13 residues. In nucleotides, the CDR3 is TGTGCCAGCAGTGAAGGGCATCTTTACGAGCAGTACTTC. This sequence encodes CASSEGHLYEQYF.

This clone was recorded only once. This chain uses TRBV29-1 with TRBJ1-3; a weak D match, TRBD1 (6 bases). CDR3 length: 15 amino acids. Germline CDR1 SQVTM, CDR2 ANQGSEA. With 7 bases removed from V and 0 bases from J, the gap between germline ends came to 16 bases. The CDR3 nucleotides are TGCAGCGCGATCCGGGACACCAACTCTGGAAACACCATATATTTT. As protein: CSAIRDTNSGNTIYF.

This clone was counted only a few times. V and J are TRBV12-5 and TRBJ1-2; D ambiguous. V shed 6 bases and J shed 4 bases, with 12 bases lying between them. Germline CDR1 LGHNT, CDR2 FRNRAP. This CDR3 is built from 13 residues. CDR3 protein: CASGPPRSYGYTF. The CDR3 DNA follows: TGTGCTAGTGGACCCCCGAGATCCTATGGCTACACCTTC.

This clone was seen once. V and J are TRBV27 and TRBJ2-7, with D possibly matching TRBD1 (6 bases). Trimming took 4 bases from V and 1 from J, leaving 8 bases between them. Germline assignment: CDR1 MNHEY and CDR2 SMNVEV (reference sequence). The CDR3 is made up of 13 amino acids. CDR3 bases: TGTGCCAGCAGTTCAGGGGTTTCCTACGAGCAGTACTTC. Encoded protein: CASSSGVSYEQYF.